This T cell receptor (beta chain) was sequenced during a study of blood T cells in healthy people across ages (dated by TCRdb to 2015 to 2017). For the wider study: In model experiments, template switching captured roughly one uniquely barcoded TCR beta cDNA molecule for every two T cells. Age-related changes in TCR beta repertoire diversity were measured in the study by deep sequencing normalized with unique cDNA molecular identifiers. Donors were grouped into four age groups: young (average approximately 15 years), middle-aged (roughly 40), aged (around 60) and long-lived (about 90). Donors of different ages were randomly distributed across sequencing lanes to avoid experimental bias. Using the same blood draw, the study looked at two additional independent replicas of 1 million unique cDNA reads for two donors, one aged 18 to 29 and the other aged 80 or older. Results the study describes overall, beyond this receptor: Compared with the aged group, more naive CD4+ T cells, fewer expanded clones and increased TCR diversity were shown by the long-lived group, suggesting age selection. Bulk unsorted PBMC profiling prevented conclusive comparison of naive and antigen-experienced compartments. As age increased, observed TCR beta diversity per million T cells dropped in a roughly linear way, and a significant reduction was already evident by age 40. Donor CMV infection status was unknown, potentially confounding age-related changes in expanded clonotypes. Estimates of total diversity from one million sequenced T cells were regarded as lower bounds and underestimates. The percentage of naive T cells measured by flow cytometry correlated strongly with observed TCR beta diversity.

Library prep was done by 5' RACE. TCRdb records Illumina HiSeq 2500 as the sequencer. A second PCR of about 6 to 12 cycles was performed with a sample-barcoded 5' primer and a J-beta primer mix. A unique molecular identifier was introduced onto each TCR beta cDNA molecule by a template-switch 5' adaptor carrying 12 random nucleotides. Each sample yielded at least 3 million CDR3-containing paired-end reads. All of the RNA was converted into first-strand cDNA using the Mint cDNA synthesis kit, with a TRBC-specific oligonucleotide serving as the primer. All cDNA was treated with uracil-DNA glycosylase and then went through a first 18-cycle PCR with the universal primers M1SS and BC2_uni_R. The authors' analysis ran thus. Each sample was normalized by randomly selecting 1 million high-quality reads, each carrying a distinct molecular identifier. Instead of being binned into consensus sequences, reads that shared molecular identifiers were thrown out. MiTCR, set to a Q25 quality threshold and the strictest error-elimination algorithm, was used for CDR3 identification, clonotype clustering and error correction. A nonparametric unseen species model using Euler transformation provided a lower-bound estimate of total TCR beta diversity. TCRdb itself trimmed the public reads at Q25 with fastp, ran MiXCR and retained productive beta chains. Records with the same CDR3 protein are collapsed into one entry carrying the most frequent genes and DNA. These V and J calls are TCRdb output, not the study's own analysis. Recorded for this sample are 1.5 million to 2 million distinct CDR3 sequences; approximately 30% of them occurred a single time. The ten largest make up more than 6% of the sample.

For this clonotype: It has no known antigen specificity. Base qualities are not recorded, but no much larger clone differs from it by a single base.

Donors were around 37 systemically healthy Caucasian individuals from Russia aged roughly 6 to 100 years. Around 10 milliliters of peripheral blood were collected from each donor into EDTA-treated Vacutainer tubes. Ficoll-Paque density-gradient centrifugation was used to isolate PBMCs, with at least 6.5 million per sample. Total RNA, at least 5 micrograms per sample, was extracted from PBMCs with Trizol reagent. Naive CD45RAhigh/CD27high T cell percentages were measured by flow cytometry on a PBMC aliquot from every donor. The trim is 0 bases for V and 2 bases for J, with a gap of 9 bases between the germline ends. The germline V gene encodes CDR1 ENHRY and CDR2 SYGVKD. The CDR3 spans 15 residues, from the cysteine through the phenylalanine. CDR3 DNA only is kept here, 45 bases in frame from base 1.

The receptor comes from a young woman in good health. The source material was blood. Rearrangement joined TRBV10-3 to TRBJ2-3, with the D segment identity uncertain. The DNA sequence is TGTGCCATCAGTGAGTCTGGGGTGATCACAGATACGCAGTATTTT. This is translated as CAISESGVITDTQYF.